The sequence of this T cell receptor (beta chain) was determined in a study of CD8+CD57+ T cells in acquired aplastic anemia (dated by TCRdb to between 2018 and 2020). Regarding the complete study: DNA extracted from sorted CD4+ and CD8+ cells had a mean of about 3.3 ug, with a range of about 0.18 to 27.4 ug. A CD8+CD57+ expansion meant a frequency higher than the mean frequency seen in healthy subjects. General study outcomes and caveats: Although around 30 CD8+ CDR3 sequences were shared by patients and controls, these sequences appeared highly expressed in patients and within the immunodominant clones of patients. Patients and healthy controls showed no significant difference in CD8+ Simpson's diversity (P=0.060).

The patients picked for sequencing were ones in whom flow cytometry had shown an expansion of CD8+CD57+ cells. Every patient had severe acquired aplastic anemia, diagnosed using the International Study of Aplastic Anemia and Agranulocytosis and Camitta criteria. At the time blood was sampled, none of the patients had received any therapy. In this study, sorted CD4+ and CD8+ T cells from the blood of healthy subjects and of severe aplastic anemia patients had their TCR repertoires deep-sequenced. Patients were enrolled in the USA under clinicaltrials.gov protocols 00001620, 01623167, 00001397, 00071045, 00081523 and 00961064. Ficoll-Paque density gradient centrifugation was used to isolate peripheral blood mononuclear cells. Before DNA extraction, CD4+ and CD8+ T cells were sorted by FACS or by magnetic beads. Of note for this clonotype: The antigen it binds to is not known. The record has no base qualities; no much larger clone is one base away.

TCR beta VDJ combination and CDR3 sequence profiling used genomic DNA as the template. TCR repertoire sequencing was run on an Illumina HiSeq 2000. The paper's data handling went like this. TRBV/TRBJ rearrangement plots, CDR3 size and DJ length profiles, and Simpson's diversity index were used to assess repertoires. Whichever DNA sequence was most abundant in the deep sequencing data was defined as the immunodominant clone. CDR3 amino acid sequences were checked for sharing across subjects and were also compared against the VDJdb database and published repertoires. The raw public data were reprocessed by TCRdb itself: fastp quality trimming at Q25, MiXCR clonotype calling, in-frame beta chains only. Each entry is one CDR3 protein sequence, shown with its most common DNA and genes. None of the V and J calls come from the authors' own analysis; TCRdb made them. This sample holds some 200,000 distinct CDR3 sequences; approximately 51% were observed only once. In total, the top ten clones hold just under 20% of the sample.

The CDR3 goes from the cysteine to the phenylalanine over 16 residues. Left in the record is the CDR3 DNA by itself, 48 bases read in frame from the first base. The junction shows trimming of 6 bases on V and 4 bases on J, plus 16 bases between the germline ends. This chain joins TRBV12-3 or TRBV12-4 to TRBJ1-6, with TRBD1 perhaps the D gene, on 5 matching bases. The clonotype comes from a human donor with aplastic anemia. The sequenced sample consisted of sorted CD4+, CD8+, or CD8+CD57+ T cells (not recorded which) from PBMCs. CDR3 loop: CASSRRGGRYNSPLHF. Read as DNA, the sequence is TGTGCCAGCAGCCGTCGGGGGGGAAGGTATAATTCACCCCTCCACTTT.